This T cell receptor (beta chain) was captured in a study of blood T cell repertoires in COVID-19. About the research overall: Donors in the United States, Italy and Spain gave samples during acute or convalescent COVID-19. The analysed material was cDNA or gDNA that came from T cells, B-cell-depleted T cells, or PBMCs.

The V gene end was trimmed by 11 bases and the J gene end by 4 bases; junction bases not matched to a gene: 10. Germline loops: CDR1 MNHEY, CDR2 SVGAGI. The CDR3 runs to 14 residues. As processed by the authors: By means of reference gene primer amplification, nucleated cell counts were estimated. Repertoires were generated with immunoSEQ multiplex PCR, while TCRdb's copy carries only in-frame clones and drops some. V, J and clone size are taken as reported in that table, and D and trimming were inferred from the DNA itself. The profile shows 150,000 to 200,000 clones, 80% to 90% of them singletons. This chain connects TRBV6-5 to TRBJ2-3, with 9 positions matching TRBD2. The clonotype comes from a man in his late teens or twenties who had recovered from COVID-19. Sequencing was performed on peripheral blood. The CDR3: CAGGGRVGADTQYF. The CDR3 nucleotides read TGTGCCGGAGGCGGGAGGGTTGGGGCAGATACGCAGTATTTT.